The clone carrying this T cell receptor (beta chain) was detected once. Trimming took 6 bases from V and 4 from J; bases not matched to a gene: 2. Looked up from germline, CDR1 is MNHEY and CDR2 is SVGAGI. This CDR3 has 13 residues. PCR primers comprised 60 Vbeta and 13 Jbeta primers. Clones were read by immunoSEQ multiplex PCR, and TCRdb kept only the in-frame ones, dropping some. The repertoire has 120,000 to 150,000 clones, around 79% of them found once; the top ten carry approximately 0.66%. These data belong to a study of cytomegalovirus exposure and HLA in healthy donors. Turning to the study itself: Within the Caucasian-associated ancestry cluster were about 81% of the roughly 400 genotyped donors.

The specimen was PBMCs. The rearrangement links TRBV6-5 to TRBJ1-3, with 8 bases fitting TRBD1. The sequence was collected from a male donor in good health and CMV-seronegative. This CDR3 is CASSWTGGNTIYF. The CDR3 DNA follows: TGTGCCAGCAGCTGGACAGGGGGAAACACCATATATTTT.